The 14 T cell receptor beta chains given below trace back to one sample, sequenced in a study of T cell responses to AZD1222 COVID-19 vaccine. Measured with immunoSEQ multiplex PCR; TCRdb has only the in-frame clones, and not every one. The data contain roughly 150,000 clones, around 88% of them singletons. The specimen comprised peripheral blood, sampled on day 0 of AZD1222 vaccination. All receptors derive from an adult in good health.

CDR3 in DNA: TGTGCCAGCAGTTTATTCACCGACGGCGTGGCAAACAATGAGCAGTTCTTC. Protein: CASSLFTDGVANNEQFF. This rearrangement joins TRBV27 to TRBJ2-1; D ambiguous. CDR3 length: 17 amino acids. V shed 1 base and J shed 5 bases, with 18 bases lying between them. The germline gives CDR1 MNHEY, CDR2 SMNVEV (reference sequence).

This chain joins TRBV23-1 and TRBJ1-2; no reliable D call. TRBV23-1 is sorted into the ORF group, with uncertain function. With 4 bases removed from V and 7 bases from J, the gap between germline ends came to 7 bases. The CDR3 is 11 amino acids. CDR3 sequence: CASSRESGYTF. CDR3 coding DNA: TGCGCCAGCAGTCGGGAGAGTGGCTACACCTTC.

The genes are TRBV7-2 and TRBJ1-1, with 7 bases fitting TRBD1. Germline-derived CDR1 and CDR2 are SGHTA and FQGNSA. CDR3 length: 16 residues. With 3 bases clipped from V and 0 bases from J, the junction kept 7 bases outside the gene matches. CDR3 in DNA: TGTGCCAGCAGCTTCTCCTTCGGACAGGTGAACACTGAAGCTTTCTTT. The encoded protein is CASSFSFGQVNTEAFF. Filled out from reference TRBV7-2 and TRBJ1-1, the complete variable domain reads GAGVSQSPSNKVTEKGKDVELRCDPISGHTALYWYRQSLGQGLEFLIYFQGNSAPDKSGLPSDRFSAERTGGSVSTLTIQRTQQEDSAVYLCASSFSFGQVNTEAFFGQGTRLTVV.

The V and J genes are TRBV28 and TRBJ2-7; tentatively, D is TRBD2 (6 bases). The CDR3 totals 14 residues. V lost 1 base to trimming and J lost 6 bases, with 13 bases between them. Looked up from germline, CDR1 is MDHEN and CDR2 is SYDVKM. CDR3 amino acids: CASSLLGYGSEQYF. CDR3 nucleotides: TGTGCCAGCAGTTTATTGGGTTACGGGAGCGAGCAGTACTTC.

The chain carries TRBV4-2 and TRBJ2-1, with 8 bases that match TRBD2. CDR3 length: 17 amino acids. CDR1 LGHNA and CDR2 YNFKEQ come from the germline V gene. The trim removed 1 base at V and 7 bases at J, leaving 12 bases unmatched. The DNA of the CDR3 is TGTGCCAGCAGCCAAGGCCTGAGGGTAGCTAGCGGGAATGAGCAGTTCTTC. This codes for CASSQGLRVASGNEQFF.

This chain uses TRBV29-1 with TRBJ1-1, with D unclear. The germline V and J ends were trimmed by 4 bases and 1 base, with 7 bases remaining between them. In germline, CDR1 is SQVTM, CDR2 ANQGSEA. This CDR3 comprises 12 residues. CDR3 coding DNA: TGCAGCGTTGCCTACGGGAACACTGAAGCTTTCTTT. Protein: CSVAYGNTEAFF.

The chain recombines TRBV2 with TRBJ2-7; 8 bases align to TRBD2. The ends lost 6 bases at V and 0 bases at J; junction bases unmatched: 7. From germline, CDR1 is SNHLY and CDR2 FYNNEI. The CDR3 has 15 residues. CDR3 in amino acids: CASRTARGGSYEQYF. The CDR3 coding sequence is TGTGCCAGCAGAACCGCCCGGGGGGGCTCCTACGAGCAGTACTTC. The whole variable domain, filled in from reference TRBV2 and TRBJ2-7, reads EPEVTQTPSHQVTQMGQEVILRCVPISNHLYFYWYRQILGQKVEFLVSFYNNEISEKSEIFDDQFSVERPDGSNFTLKIRSTKLEDSAMYFCASRTARGGSYEQYFGPGTRLTVT.

This clone was recorded only once. The V gene is TRBV11-2, the J gene TRBJ2-7, with D maybe TRBD2 (6 bases). V lost 2 bases, J lost 2 bases, and 22 bases lay in between. This CDR3 region has 18 residues. Germline CDR1 is SGHAT and CDR2 is FQNNGV. CDR3 nucleotides: TGTGCCAGCAGCTTAAAACGGGAGTCCACCCCACCCACCTACGAGCAGTACTTC. Residues: CASSLKRESTPPTYEQYF.

This chain uses TRBV7-2 with TRBJ2-2; TRBD1 aligns across 7 bases. Germline loops: CDR1 SGHTA, CDR2 FQGNSA. J was trimmed by 6 bases and V by 1 base; bases with no gene match: 2. The CDR3 length is 14 residues. CDR3 protein: CASSLVQGAGELFF. Here the CDR3 DNA reads TGTGCCAGCAGCTTAGTCCAGGGGGCCGGGGAGCTGTTTTTT.

The chain joins TRBV3-1 (or the pseudogene TRBV3-2) to TRBJ2-7; TRBD2 might be the D (5 bases). Germline V gene lookup returns CDR1 LGHDT and CDR2 YNNKEL (reference sequence). The CDR3 contains 12 residues. V lost 4 bases to trimming and J lost 7 bases, with 11 bases between them. CDR3 region: CASSLGPGEQYF. CDR3 sequence (DNA): TGTGCCAGCAGCCTGGGCCCGGGAGAGCAGTACTTC.

The chain employs TRBV7-2 and TRBJ2-2; possibly TRBD2 for D (6 bases). The germline gives CDR1 SGHTA, CDR2 FQGNSA. V was pared by 5 bases and J by 2 bases, with 15 bases between. The CDR3 runs to 16 residues. The CDR3 here is CASSLLTRINTGELFF. CDR3 bases: TGTGCCAGCAGCCTACTGACTAGAATCAACACCGGGGAGCTGTTTTTT.

The rearrangement uses TRBV9 and TRBJ2-1; D unresolved. V lost 4 bases to trimming and J lost 0 bases, with 14 bases between them. This CDR3 is 16 amino acids long. Germline V gene lookup returns CDR1 SGDLS and CDR2 YYNGEE. The CDR3, as DNA: TGTGCCAGCAGCCCAGTAGGGCGGAGCTCCTACAATGAGCAGTTCTTC. Amino acids: CASSPVGRSSYNEQFF.

The chain joins TRBV14 to TRBJ1-6; possibly TRBD1 for D (6 bases). Trimming took off 4 bases at V and 5 bases at J, with 12 bases between the two ends. CDR1 is SGHDN and CDR2 is FVKESK in the germline V gene. The CDR3 length is 15 residues. The CDR3 protein is CASSPLRTDNSPLHF. The DNA for the CDR3 is TGTGCCAGCAGCCCGCTCAGGACAGATAATTCACCCCTCCACTTT.

This chain connects TRBV6-5 to TRBJ1-2; 10 bases match TRBD1. The CDR3 sequence is 15 residues long. The germline CDR1 and CDR2 sequences are MNHEY and SVGAGI. The V gene end was trimmed by 0 bases and the J gene end by 5 bases; junction bases not matched to a gene: 3. The CDR3 spells CASSYSPGQGYGYTF. The DNA of the CDR3 is TGTGCCAGCAGTTACTCACCGGGACAGGGGTATGGCTACACCTTC.